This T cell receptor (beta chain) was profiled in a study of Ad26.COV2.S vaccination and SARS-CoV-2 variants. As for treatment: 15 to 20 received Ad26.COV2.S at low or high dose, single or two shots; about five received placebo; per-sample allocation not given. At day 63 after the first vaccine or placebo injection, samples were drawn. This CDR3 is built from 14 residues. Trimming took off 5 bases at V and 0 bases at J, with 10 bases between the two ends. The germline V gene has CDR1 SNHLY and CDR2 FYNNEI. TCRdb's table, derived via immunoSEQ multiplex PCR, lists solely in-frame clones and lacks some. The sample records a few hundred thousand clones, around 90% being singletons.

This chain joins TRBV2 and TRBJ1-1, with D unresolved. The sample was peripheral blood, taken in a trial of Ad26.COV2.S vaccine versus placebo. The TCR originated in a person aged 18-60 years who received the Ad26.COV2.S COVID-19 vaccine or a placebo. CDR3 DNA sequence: TGTGCCAGCAGTCCAGGATACATGAACACTGAAGCTTTCTTT. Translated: CASSPGYMNTEAFF.